This TCR beta chain was observed in a study of T cells in Graves' hyperthyroidism and ophthalmopathy. This clonotype came up many times. With duration under 3 months, ophthalmopathy was active: Clinical Activity Score at least 3, NOSPECS at least 4. Clinical symptoms, serum thyroxine, TRAb, thyroid ultrasound and orbital computed tomography established diagnosis. PBMCs were collected from an approximately 10 ml volume of fresh peripheral blood. RNA transcripts yielded amplified TCR beta CDR3 regions. RT-PCR in the first round (using the HTBI primer set) targeted the TCR CDR3. TCRdb called the multiplex PCR reads again in MiXCR, with one record for every CDR3 protein. The sample shows under 400,000 distinct CDR3 sequences, roughly 20% of them seen only once. This TCR came from a woman in her thirties or forties with Graves' ophthalmopathy. Material: blood.

CDR3 residues: CSVLGSYGYTF. The DNA for the CDR3 is TGCAGCGTTTTAGGGTCCTATGGCTACACCTTC. The chain employs TRBV29-1 and TRBJ1-2; no firm D call. CDR1 and CDR2 (germline): SQVTM, ANQGSEA. The CDR3 length is 11 residues. V dropped 5 bases and J dropped 4 bases, with 8 bases sitting between them.